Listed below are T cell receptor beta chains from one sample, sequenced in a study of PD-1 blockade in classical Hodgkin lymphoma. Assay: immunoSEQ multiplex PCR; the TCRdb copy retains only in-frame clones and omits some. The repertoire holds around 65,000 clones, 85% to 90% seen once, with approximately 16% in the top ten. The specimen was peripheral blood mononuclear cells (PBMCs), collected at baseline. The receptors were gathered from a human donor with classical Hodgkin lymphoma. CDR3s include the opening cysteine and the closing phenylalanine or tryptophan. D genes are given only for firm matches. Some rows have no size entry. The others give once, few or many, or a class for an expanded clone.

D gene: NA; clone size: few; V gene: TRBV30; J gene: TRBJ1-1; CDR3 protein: CAFTVSNEAFF; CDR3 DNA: TGTGCCTTCACCGTCTCAAATGAAGCTTTCTTT
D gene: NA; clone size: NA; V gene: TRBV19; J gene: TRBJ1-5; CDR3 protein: CASNRGNNQPQHF; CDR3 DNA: TGTGCCAGTAACCGGGGTAACAATCAGCCCCAGCATTTT
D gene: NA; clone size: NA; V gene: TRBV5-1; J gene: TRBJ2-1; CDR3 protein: CASSLEGSSSSSYNEQFF; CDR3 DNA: TGCGCCAGCAGCTTGGAAGGATCCTCCTCGAGCTCCTACAATGAGCAGTTCTTC
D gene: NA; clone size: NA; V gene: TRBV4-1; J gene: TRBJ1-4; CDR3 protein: CASSQRAGRGYRIPEKLFF; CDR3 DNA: TGCGCCAGCAGCCAAAGAGCCGGGAGGGGCTATAGGATACCCGAAAAACTGTTTTTT
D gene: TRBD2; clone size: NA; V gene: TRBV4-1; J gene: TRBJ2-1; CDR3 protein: CASSHPRTSFSTYNEQFF; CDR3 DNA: TGCGCCAGCAGCCACCCTCGGACTAGCTTCTCGACCTACAATGAGCAGTTCTTC
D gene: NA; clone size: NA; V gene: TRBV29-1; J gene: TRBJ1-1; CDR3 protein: CSVLEDKAFF; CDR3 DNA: TGCAGCGTCCTGGAAGACAAAGCTTTCTTT
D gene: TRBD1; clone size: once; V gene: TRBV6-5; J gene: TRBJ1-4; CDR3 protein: CASSTGETNEKLFF; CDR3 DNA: TGTGCCAGCTCCACAGGGGAAACTAATGAAAAACTGTTTTTT
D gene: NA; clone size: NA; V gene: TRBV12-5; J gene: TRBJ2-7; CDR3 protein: CASGRDSYEQYF; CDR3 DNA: TGTGCTAGTGGAAGGGACTCGTACGAGCAGTACTTC
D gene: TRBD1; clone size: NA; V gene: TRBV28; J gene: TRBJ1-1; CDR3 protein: CASRGTAGTEAFF; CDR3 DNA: TGTGCCAGCAGGGGGACAGCTGGCACTGAAGCTTTCTTT
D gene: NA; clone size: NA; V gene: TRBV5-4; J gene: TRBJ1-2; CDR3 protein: CASSLGGRGDYGYTF; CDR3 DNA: TGTGCCAGCAGCTTGGGGGGCCGGGGGGACTATGGCTACACCTTC
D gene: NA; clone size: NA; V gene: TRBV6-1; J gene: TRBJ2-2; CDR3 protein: CASSAGAGLTNTGELFF; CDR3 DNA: TGTGCCAGCAGTGCCGGTGCGGGACTTACGAACACCGGGGAGCTGTTTTTT
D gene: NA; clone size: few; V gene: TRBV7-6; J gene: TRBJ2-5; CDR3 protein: CASSQNDQETQYF; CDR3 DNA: TGTGCCAGCAGTCAGAACGACCAAGAGACCCAGTACTTC
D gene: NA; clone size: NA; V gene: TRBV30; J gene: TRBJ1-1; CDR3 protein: CAWSQGGEAFF; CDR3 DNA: TGTGCCTGGAGTCAGGGTGGTGAAGCTTTCTTT
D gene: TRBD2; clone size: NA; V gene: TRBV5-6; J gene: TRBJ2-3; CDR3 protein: CASSSGGASADTQYF; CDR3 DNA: TGTGCCAGCAGCAGCGGGGGGGCCAGCGCAGATACGCAGTATTTT
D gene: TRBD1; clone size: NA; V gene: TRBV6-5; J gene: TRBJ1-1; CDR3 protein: CASSNIPTGDTEAFF; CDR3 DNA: TGTGCCAGCAGTAATATTCCAACAGGGGACACTGAAGCTTTCTTT
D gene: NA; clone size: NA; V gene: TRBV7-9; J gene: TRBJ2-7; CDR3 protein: CASSLSGAFDKQYF; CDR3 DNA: TGTGCCAGCAGCCTATCCGGGGCCTTCGACAAGCAGTACTTC
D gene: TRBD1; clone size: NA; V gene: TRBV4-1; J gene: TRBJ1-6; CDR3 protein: CASSQDRGGGGQLNSPLHF; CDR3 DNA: TGCGCCAGCAGCCAAGATAGGGGGGGAGGGGGACAGCTTAATTCACCCCTCCACTTT
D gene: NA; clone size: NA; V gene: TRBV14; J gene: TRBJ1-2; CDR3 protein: CASSPDFGANYGYTF; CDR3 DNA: TGTGCCAGCAGCCCCGATTTTGGGGCTAACTATGGCTACACCTTC
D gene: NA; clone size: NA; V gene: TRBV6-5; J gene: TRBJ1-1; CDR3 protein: CASSAGVEAFF; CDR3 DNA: TGTGCCAGCAGTGCAGGGGTTGAAGCTTTCTTT
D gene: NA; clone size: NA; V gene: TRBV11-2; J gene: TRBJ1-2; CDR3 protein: CASSASGTYGYTF; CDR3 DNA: TGTGCCAGCAGCGCCTCGGGAACGTATGGCTACACCTTC
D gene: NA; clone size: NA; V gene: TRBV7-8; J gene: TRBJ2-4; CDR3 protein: CASSFEGYDIQYF; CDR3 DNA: TGTGCCAGCAGCTTTGAGGGGTATGACATTCAGTACTTC
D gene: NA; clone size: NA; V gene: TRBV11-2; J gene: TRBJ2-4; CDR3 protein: CASMEIRKNIQYF; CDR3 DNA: TGTGCCAGCATGGAGATAAGGAAAAACATTCAGTACTTC
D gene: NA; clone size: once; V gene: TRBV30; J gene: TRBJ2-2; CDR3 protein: CAWSVLLGISNTGELFF; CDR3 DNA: TGTGCCTGGAGTGTATTGTTAGGGATTTCGAACACCGGGGAGCTGTTTTTT
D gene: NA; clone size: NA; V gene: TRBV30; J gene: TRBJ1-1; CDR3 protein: CASTRPMDTEAFF; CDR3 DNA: TGTGCCTCGACCAGGCCAATGGACACTGAAGCTTTCTTT
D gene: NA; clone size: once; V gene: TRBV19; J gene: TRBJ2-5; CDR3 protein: CAGDNPLLTDQETQYF; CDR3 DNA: TGTGCCGGGGACAATCCTCTACTGACGGACCAAGAGACCCAGTACTTC
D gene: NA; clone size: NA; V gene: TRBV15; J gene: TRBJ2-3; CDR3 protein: CATSRGGQADTQYF; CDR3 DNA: TGTGCCACCAGCAGAGGAGGGCAAGCAGATACGCAGTATTTT
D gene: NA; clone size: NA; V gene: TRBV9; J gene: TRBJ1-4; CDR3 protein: CASSVGTSGTINEKLFF; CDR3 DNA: TGTGCCAGCAGCGTAGGCACTTCGGGGACGATTAATGAAAAACTGTTTTTT